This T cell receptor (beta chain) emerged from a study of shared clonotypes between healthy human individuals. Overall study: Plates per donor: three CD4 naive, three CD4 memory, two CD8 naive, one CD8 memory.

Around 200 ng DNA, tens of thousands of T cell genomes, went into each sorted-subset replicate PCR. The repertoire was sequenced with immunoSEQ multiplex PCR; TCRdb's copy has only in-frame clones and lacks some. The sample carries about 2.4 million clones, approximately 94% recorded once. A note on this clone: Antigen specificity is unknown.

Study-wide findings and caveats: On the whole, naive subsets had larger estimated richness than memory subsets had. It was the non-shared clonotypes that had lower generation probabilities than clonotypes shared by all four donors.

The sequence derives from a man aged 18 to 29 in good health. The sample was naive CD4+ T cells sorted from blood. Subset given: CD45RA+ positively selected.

Here the CDR3 reads CSASAGTEQYF. In nucleotides, the CDR3 is TGCAGTGCTAGCGCAGGGACCGAGCAGTACTTC. This chain links TRBV20-1 with TRBJ2-7; D tentatively reads TRBD1 or TRBD2 (5 bases each). Deletions cut 3 bases from V and 6 bases from J, with 9 bases between. The CDR3 has 11 amino acids. CDR1 and CDR2 from the germline V gene are DFQATT and SNEGSKA (reference sequence).